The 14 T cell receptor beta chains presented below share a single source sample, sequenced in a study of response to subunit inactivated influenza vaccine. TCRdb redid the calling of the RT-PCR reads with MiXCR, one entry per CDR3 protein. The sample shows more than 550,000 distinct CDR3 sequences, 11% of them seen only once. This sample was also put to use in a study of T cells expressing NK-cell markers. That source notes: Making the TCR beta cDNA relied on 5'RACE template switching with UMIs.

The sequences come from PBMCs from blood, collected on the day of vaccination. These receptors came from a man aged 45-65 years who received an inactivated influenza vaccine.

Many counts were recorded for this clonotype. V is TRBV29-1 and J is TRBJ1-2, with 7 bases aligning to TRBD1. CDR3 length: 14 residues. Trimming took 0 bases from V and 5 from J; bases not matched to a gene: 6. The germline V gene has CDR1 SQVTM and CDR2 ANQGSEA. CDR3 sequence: CSVEEEGTEYGYTF. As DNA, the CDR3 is TGCAGCGTTGAAGAAGAAGGGACAGAGTATGGCTACACCTTC.

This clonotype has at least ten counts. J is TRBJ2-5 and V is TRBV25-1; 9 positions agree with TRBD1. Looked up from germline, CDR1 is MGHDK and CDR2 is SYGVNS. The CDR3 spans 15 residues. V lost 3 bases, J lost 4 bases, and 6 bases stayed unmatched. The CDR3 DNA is TGTGCCAGCAGTGATGGGACAGGGAGGCGAGAGACCCAGTACTTC. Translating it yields CASSDGTGRRETQYF.

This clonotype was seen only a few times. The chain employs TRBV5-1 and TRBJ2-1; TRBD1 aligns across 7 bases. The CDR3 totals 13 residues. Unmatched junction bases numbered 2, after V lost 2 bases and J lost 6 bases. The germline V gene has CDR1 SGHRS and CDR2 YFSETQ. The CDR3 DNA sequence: TGCGCCAGCAGCTTCCCAGGGGGCAATGAGCAGTTCTTC. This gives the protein CASSFPGGNEQFF.

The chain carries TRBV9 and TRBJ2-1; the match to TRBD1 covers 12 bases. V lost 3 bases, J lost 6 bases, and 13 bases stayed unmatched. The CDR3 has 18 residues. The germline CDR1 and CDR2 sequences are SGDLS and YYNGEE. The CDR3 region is CASSAGSRGQGAFNEQFF. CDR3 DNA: TGTGCCAGCAGCGCCGGTTCTAGGGGACAGGGGGCTTTCAATGAGCAGTTCTTC.

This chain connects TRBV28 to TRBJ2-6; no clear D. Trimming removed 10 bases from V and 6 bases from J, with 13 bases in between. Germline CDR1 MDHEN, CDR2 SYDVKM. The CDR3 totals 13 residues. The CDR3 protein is CAIQDPQANVLTF. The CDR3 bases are TGTGCCATTCAGGACCCGCAGGCCAACGTCCTGACTTTC.

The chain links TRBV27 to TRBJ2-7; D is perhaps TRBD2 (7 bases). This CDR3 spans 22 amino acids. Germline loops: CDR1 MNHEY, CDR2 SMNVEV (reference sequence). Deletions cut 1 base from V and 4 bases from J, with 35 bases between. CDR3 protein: CASSLWIGGGLTYPELAYEQYF. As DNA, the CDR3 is TGTGCCAGCAGTTTATGGATAGGGGGGGGCCTTACGTATCCCGAACTTGCTTACGAGCAGTACTTC.

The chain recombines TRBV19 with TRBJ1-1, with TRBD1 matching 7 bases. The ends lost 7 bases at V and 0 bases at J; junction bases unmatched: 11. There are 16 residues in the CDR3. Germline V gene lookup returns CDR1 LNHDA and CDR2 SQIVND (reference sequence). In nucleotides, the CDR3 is TGTGCCAGTAACTCAAGGCCAGGGGGGATGAACACTGAAGCTTTCTTT. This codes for CASNSRPGGMNTEAFF.

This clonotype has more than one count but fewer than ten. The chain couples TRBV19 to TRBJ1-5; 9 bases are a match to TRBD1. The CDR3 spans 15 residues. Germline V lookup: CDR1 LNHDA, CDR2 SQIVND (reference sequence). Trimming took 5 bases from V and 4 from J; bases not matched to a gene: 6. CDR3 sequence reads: CASSPGTGLNQPQHF. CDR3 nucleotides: TGTGCCAGTAGTCCCGGGACAGGGTTGAATCAGCCCCAGCATTTT.

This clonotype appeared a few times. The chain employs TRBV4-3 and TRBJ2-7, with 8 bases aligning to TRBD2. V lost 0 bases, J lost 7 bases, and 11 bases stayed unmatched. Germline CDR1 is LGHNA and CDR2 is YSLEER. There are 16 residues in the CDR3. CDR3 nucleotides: TGCGCCAGCAGCCAAGATGTGAGCGGGAGTGCGTGGGAGCAGTACTTC. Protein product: CASSQDVSGSAWEQYF.

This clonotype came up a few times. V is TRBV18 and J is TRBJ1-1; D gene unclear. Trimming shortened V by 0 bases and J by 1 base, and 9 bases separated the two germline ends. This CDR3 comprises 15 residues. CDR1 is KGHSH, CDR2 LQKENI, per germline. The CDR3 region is CASSPPPTENTEAFF. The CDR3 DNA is TGTGCCAGCTCACCACCGCCGACGGAGAACACTGAAGCTTTCTTT.

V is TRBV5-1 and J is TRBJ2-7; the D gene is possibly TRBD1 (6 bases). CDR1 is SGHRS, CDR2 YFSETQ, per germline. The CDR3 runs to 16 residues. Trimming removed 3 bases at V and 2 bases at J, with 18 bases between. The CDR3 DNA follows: TGCGCCAGCAGCTCAACAGGGAAGGTGGGCGCCTACGAGCAGTACTTC. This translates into CASSSTGKVGAYEQYF. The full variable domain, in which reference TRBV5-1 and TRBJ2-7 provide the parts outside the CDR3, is KAGVTQTPRYLIKTRGQQVTLSCSPISGHRSVSWYQQTPGQGLQFLFEYFSETQRNKGNFPGRFSGRQFSNSRSEMNVSTLELGDSALYLCASSSTGKVGAYEQYFGPGTRLTVT.

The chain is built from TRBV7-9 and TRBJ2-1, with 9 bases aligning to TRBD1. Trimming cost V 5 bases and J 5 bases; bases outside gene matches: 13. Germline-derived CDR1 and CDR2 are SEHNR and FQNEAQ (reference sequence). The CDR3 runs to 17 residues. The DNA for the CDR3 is TGTGCCAGCAGCGCGACGTCGACAGGGGGGTTAGACAATGAGCAGTTCTTC. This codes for CASSATSTGGLDNEQFF.

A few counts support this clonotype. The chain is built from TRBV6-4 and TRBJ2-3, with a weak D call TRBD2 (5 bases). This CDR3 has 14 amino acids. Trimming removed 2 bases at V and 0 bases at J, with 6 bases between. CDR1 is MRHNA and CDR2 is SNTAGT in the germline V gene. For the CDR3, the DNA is TGTGCCAGCAGTGACGGCGGGAGCACAGATACGCAGTATTTT. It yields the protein CASSDGGSTDTQYF.

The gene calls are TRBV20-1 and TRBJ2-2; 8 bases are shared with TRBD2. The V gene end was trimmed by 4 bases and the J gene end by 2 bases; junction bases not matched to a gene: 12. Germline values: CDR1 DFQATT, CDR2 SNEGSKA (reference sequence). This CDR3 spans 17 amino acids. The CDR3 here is CSATRTVTSGNTGELFF. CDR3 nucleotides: TGCAGTGCTACCAGAACCGTAACTAGCGGTAACACCGGGGAGCTGTTTTTT.